This T cell receptor (beta chain) is drawn from a study of CD8 T cells in Susac syndrome. Blood CD8+ and CD4+ T cells underwent high-throughput TCR beta sequencing. CDR1 and CDR2 from the germline V gene are SEHNR and FQNEAQ (reference sequence). The length of the CDR3 is 12 residues. Trimming took 6 bases from V and 8 from J, leaving 11 bases between them. When the RNA was reverse transcribed, random hexamers were used with an input of 0.5 to 1 ug. Across 54 Vbeta and 13 Jbeta, immunoSEQ multiplex PCR amplified TCR beta CDR3. Each CDR3 protein gets one entry after TCRdb re-called the immunoSEQ multiplex PCR reads with MiXCR. The data show tens of thousands of distinct CDR3 sequences, about 94% seen once. This clonotype appeared a single time.

Specimen: CD8+ T cells from PBMCs. This sequence joins TRBV7-9 and TRBJ2-1, with no clear D. The source is a human donor with multiple sclerosis. In DNA form, the CDR3 reads TGTGCCAGCAGTAAGGGCAGGCATGAGCAGTTCTTC. Translated, it gives CASSKGRHEQFF.